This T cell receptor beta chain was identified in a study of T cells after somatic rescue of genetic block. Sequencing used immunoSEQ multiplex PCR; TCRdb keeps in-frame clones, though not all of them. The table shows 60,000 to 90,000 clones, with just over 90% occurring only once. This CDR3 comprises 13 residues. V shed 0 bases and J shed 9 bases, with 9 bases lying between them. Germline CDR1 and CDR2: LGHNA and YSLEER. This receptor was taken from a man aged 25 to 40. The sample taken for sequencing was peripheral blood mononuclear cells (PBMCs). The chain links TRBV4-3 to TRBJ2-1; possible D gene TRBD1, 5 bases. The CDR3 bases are TGCGCCAGCAGCCAAGATTCGGACACTGAGCAGTTCTTC. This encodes CASSQDSDTEQFF.